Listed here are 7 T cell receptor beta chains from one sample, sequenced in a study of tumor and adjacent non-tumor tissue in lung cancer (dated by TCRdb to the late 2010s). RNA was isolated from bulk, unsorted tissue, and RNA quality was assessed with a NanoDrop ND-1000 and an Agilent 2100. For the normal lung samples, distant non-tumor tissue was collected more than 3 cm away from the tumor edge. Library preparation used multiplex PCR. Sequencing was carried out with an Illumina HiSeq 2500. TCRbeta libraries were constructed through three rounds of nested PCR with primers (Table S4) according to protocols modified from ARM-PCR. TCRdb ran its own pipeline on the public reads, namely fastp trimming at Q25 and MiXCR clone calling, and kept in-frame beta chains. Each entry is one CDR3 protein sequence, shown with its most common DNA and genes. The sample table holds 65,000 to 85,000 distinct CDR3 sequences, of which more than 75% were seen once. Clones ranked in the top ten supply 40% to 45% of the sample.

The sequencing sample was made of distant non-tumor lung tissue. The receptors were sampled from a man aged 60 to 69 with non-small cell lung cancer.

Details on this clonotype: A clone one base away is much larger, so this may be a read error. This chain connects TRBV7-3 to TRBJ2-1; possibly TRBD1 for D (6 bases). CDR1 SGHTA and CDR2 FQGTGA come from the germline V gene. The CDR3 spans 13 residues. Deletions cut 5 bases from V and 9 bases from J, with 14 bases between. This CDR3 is CASSEVGAGEQFF. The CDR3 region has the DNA TGTGCCAGCAGCGAAGTGGGGGCAGGTGAGCAGTTCTTC.

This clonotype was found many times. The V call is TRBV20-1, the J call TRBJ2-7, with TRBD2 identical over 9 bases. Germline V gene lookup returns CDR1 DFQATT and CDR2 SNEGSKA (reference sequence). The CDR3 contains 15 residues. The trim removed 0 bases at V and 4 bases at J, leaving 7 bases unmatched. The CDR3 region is CSARDKGGREYEQYF. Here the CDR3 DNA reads TGCAGTGCTAGAGATAAGGGCGGGAGGGAGTACGAGCAGTACTTC.

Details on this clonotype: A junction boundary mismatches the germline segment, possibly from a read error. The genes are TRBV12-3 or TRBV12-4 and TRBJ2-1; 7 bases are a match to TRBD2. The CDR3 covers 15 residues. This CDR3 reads CVSSIPQRDHNEQFF. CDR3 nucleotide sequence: TGTGTAAGCAGTATCCCTCAGCGGGACCACAATGAACAGTTCTTC.

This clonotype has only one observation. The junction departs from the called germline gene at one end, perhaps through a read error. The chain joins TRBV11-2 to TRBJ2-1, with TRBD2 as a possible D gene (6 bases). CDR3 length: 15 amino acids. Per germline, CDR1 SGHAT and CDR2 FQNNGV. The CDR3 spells CASSPRDSDINKQFF. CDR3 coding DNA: TGTGCCAGCAGCCCACGGGACTCAGATATCAATAAGCAGTTCTTC.

This CDR3 reads CASSFTSVIGNTIYF. As DNA, the CDR3 is TGTGCCAGCAGCTTCACGTCAGTTATTGGAAACACCATATATTTT. The chain combines TRBV11-2 with TRBJ1-3; D uncertain. Trimming stripped 3 bases from V and 3 bases from J, with 12 bases between. The CDR3 length is 15 residues. The germline CDR1 and CDR2 sequences are SGHAT and FQNNGV.

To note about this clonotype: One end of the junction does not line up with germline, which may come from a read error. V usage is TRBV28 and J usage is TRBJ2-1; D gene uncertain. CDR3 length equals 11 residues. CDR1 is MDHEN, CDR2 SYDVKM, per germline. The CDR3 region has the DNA TGTCCCAGCAGCTACTACAATGAGCAGTTCTTC. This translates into CPSSYYNEQFF.

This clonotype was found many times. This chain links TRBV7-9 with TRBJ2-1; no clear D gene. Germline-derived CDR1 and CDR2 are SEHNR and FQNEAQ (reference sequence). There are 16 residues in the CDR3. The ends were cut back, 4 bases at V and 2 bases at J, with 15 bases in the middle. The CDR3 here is CASSSPDTWAYNEQFF. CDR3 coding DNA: TGTGCCAGCAGCTCGCCCGACACCTGGGCCTACAATGAGCAGTTCTTC.